This TCR beta chain was sequenced in a study of blood T cell repertoires in COVID-19. Study overall: From the United States, Italy and Spain came samples of acute and convalescent COVID-19.

CDR3 size: 15 residues. Germline CDR1 is SGHVS and CDR2 is FQNEAQ. V lost 2 bases to trimming and J lost 3 bases, with 11 bases between them. In the authors' workflow: Using reference gene primer amplification, nucleated cell counts were estimated. Clones were read by immunoSEQ multiplex PCR, and TCRdb kept only the in-frame ones, dropping some. V, J and clone size are taken as reported in that table, and D and trimming were inferred from the DNA itself. The sample lists hundreds of thousands of clones, about 93% occurring once. Sequenced sample: peripheral blood. The chain employs TRBV7-8 and TRBJ1-5; D not resolved. This TCR derives from a man in his sixties with COVID-19, enrolled during active disease. This CDR3 is CASSLHAGFNQPQHF. CDR3 DNA: TGTGCCAGCAGCTTACATGCGGGGTTCAATCAGCCCCAGCATTTT.